The 18 T cell receptor beta chains in this list originate from one sample, sequenced in a study of low-dose radiotherapy and immunotherapy resistance in tumors. Alpha and beta chains were covered, as first-strand cDNA relied on TRAV- and TRBV-specific primers. With a constant-region primer and a V-primer adapter, TCRs were subjected to 20 PCR cycles of amplification. TCRdb redid the calling of the reads with MiXCR, one entry per CDR3 protein. The data contain just under 10,000 distinct CDR3 sequences, about two fifths of them singletons. The source of these receptors is a human donor with advanced metastatic prostate, ovarian, gallbladder or colorectal cancer (not recorded which). This table probably holds off-target reads from a library built for another chain.

This clonotype was found a few times. The chain joins TRBV6-2 or TRBV6-3 to TRBJ2-3; 7 positions agree with TRBD2. The CDR3 contains 16 residues. The germline CDR1 and CDR2 sequences are MNHEY and SVGEGT. J lost 2 bases, V lost 8 bases, and 13 bases had no gene match. The CDR3 nucleotides read TGTGCCAGCCCCGCCCAGGGCGGGGGACCCACAGATACGCAGTATTTT. This codes for CASPAQGGGPTDTQYF.

This chain connects TRBV2 to TRBJ1-3; D is unclear. The CDR3 consists of 16 residues. V was clipped by 0 bases and J by 2 bases, with 11 bases between them. CDR1 and CDR2 from the germline V gene are SNHLY and FYNNEI. The CDR3 reads CASSEAGRPTGNTIYF. The CDR3 DNA is TGTGCCAGCAGTGAAGCAGGCAGGCCCACTGGAAACACCATATATTTT.

The chain is built from TRBV6-6 and TRBJ2-1; 9 bases map to TRBD1. Germline V CDR1 and CDR2: MNHNY, SVGAGI (reference sequence). V lost 10 bases to trimming and J lost 5 bases; unmatched junction nucleotides: 12. The CDR3 loop spans 15 amino acids. For the CDR3, the DNA is TGTGCCACAAAGGGGAGGGACAGGGATAACAATGAGCAGTTCTTC. Its translation is CATKGRDRDNNEQFF.

This chain connects TRBV29-1 to TRBJ1-2; 7 nucleotides match TRBD1. CDR3 length: 16 amino acids. V shed 2 bases and J 6 bases; nucleotides not matched to a gene: 15. From germline, CDR1 is SQVTM and CDR2 ANQGSEA. CDR3 bases: TGCAGCGTTGAAAGGTTTCAGGGGGGCCTACTTGATGGCTACACCTTC. Protein product: CSVERFQGGLLDGYTF.

The V and J genes are TRBV6-2 or TRBV6-3 and TRBJ1-5, with 8 bases fitting TRBD1. Germline values: CDR1 MNHEY, CDR2 SVGEGT. The trim removed 5 bases at V and 6 bases at J, leaving 9 bases unmatched. This CDR3 spans 15 amino acids. The CDR3: CASSRPTGGVQPQHF. DNA for the CDR3: TGTGCCAGCAGTCGACCCACAGGGGGTGTTCAGCCCCAGCATTTT.

This chain uses TRBV19 with TRBJ2-2; 7 nucleotides agree with TRBD1. CDR1 LNHDA and CDR2 SQIVND come from the germline V gene (reference sequence). The CDR3 is made up of 16 amino acids. Trimming at V came to 2 bases and at J to 5 bases, leaving 8 bases not matched to a gene. As DNA, the CDR3 is TGTGCCAGTAGTATATCCCCAGGGGGTAAAACCGGGGAGCTGTTTTTT. This sequence encodes CASSISPGGKTGELFF. Supplemented by reference TRBV19 and TRBJ2-2, the full variable domain reads DGGITQSPKYLFRKEGQNVTLSCEQNLNHDAMYWYRQDPGQGLRLIYYSQIVNDFQKGDIAEGYSVSREKKESFPLTVTSAQKNPTAFYLCASSISPGGKTGELFFGEGSRLTVL.

The chain joins TRBV2 to TRBJ1-2; weak D call: TRBD1 (5 bases). The ends were cut back, 4 bases at V and 6 bases at J, with 12 bases in the middle. This CDR3 has 13 residues. Germline V gene lookup returns CDR1 SNHLY and CDR2 FYNNEI. CDR3 sequence: CASSAMGPDGYTF. The CDR3 nucleotides are TGTGCCAGCAGTGCGATGGGGCCGGATGGCTACACCTTC.

This clonotype is labeled as large. V is TRBV28 and J is TRBJ2-3; 16 nucleotides align to TRBD2. The V and J ends lost 7 bases and 6 bases, in that order; junction bases with no gene match: 16. The CDR3 is 19 residues long. Germline CDR1 and CDR2: MDHEN and SYDVKM. Here the CDR3 reads CASIPIKGTSGRGMDTQYF. DNA for the CDR3: TGTGCCAGCATCCCCATCAAGGGGACTAGCGGGAGGGGGATGGATACGCAGTATTTT.

The count of this clonotype is one. V usage is TRBV6-2 or TRBV6-3 and J usage is TRBJ1-3, with TRBD1 as a possible D gene (6 bases). The CDR3 totals 15 residues. In germline, CDR1 is MNHEY, CDR2 SVGEGT. V was pared by 5 bases and J by 3 bases, with 14 bases between. DNA for the CDR3: TGTGCCAGCAGTAGCGTGGACAGCTTTGGAAACACCATATATTTT. Encoded protein: CASSSVDSFGNTIYF.

The chain uses TRBV29-1 and TRBJ2-6; D is undetermined. The CDR3 runs to 11 residues. V was pared by 1 base and J by 10 bases, with 5 bases between. The V gene's germline CDR1 is SQVTM and CDR2 ANQGSEA. CDR3 sequence (DNA): TGCAGCGTTGAAGCCGTGAACGTCCTGACTTTC. Residues: CSVEAVNVLTF. Variable domain in full (rest from reference TRBV29-1 and TRBJ2-6): SAVISQKPSRDICQRGTSLTIQCQVDSQVTMMFWYRQQPGQSLTLIATANQGSEATYESGFVIDKFPISRPNLTFSTLTVSNMSPEDSSIYLCSVEAVNVLTFGAGSRLTVL.

By its share, this clonotype is medium-sized. The chain uses TRBV3-1 and TRBJ2-1; 7 positions match TRBD1. The CDR3 extends over 14 amino acids. V dropped 4 bases and J dropped 6; count of bases not matched to a gene: 6. Germline V gene lookup returns CDR1 LGHDT and CDR2 YNNKEL (reference sequence). CDR3: CASSRGQVANEQFF. The CDR3 region has the DNA TGTGCCAGCAGCCGAGGACAGGTCGCCAATGAGCAGTTCTTC.

The rearrangement uses TRBV20-1 and TRBJ2-4, with 11 bases lining up with TRBD1. Per germline, CDR1 DFQATT and CDR2 SNEGSKA (reference sequence). V trimming: 6 bases; J trimming: 7 bases; junction bases outside the gene matches: 5. CDR3 length equals 13 residues. CDR3: CSAQGQGGNIQYF. CDR3 coding DNA: TGCAGTGCCCAGGGACAGGGGGGGAACATTCAGTACTTC.

This clonotype was observed a handful of times. V usage is TRBV2 and J usage is TRBJ2-7; D is ambiguous. Per germline, CDR1 SNHLY and CDR2 FYNNEI. The CDR3 has 13 amino acids. With 6 bases removed from V and 3 bases from J, the gap between germline ends came to 12 bases. CDR3 DNA sequence: TGTGCCAGCAGGCGTGAGGCGAACTACGAGCAGTACTTC. It encodes CASRREANYEQYF.

For the CDR3, the DNA is TGTGCCAGCAGCGGACAGGGAAATCAGCCCCAGCATTTT. Protein product: CASSGQGNQPQHF. The chain recombines TRBV5-6 with TRBJ1-5, with 8 bases matching TRBD1. Germline lookup yields CDR1 SGHDT and CDR2 YYEEEE. The J segment lost 4 bases and the V segment lost 4 bases, leaving 1 base of the junction unmatched. The CDR3 is 13 residues long.

In its sample, this clonotype was seen once. This chain joins TRBV5-4 and TRBJ2-7; D is unresolved. V lost 5 bases, J lost 2 bases, and 11 bases lay in between. The length of the CDR3 is 13 residues. CDR1 is SGHNT and CDR2 is YYREEE in the germline V gene (reference sequence). CDR3 sequence: CASSPDGTYEQYF. Here the CDR3 DNA reads TGTGCCAGCAGTCCGGACGGCACCTACGAGCAGTACTTC.

By frequency in the sample, this clonotype is medium-sized. J is TRBJ2-7 and V is TRBV12-3 or TRBV12-4; perhaps TRBD1 as D (6 bases). With 5 bases removed from V and 1 base from J, the gap between germline ends came to 9 bases. This CDR3 has 13 residues. The CDR3 bases are TGTGCCAGCAGTCCGGACAGATCCTACGAGCAGTACTTC. Translation: CASSPDRSYEQYF.

This clonotype was picked up one time. V gene TRBV11-2 combines with J gene TRBJ2-1; possible D gene TRBD2, 6 bases. Trimming pared 5 bases from V and 6 bases from J, leaving 8 bases between. Per the germline V gene, CDR1 is SGHAT and CDR2 is FQNNGV. This CDR3 is 12 amino acids long. This chain's CDR3 is CASSHSGNEQFF. The CDR3 DNA follows: TGTGCCAGCAGCCATAGCGGCAATGAGCAGTTCTTC.

This clonotype is medium-sized by share. The chain links TRBV12-3 or TRBV12-4 to TRBJ2-3; weak D call: TRBD2 (5 bases). Trimming removed 6 bases at V and 1 base at J, with 14 bases between. The CDR3 is made up of 15 amino acids. CDR3 bases: TGTGCCAGCAGCGGAACTAGTTCCCGCACAGATACGCAGTATTTT. Amino acids: CASSGTSSRTDTQYF.